The T cell receptor (beta chain) under discussion was sequenced for a study of blood T cell repertoires in COVID-19. Study in general: Sites in the United States, Italy and Spain provided acute and convalescent COVID-19 samples.

From germline, CDR1 is SGHNT and CDR2 YYREEE (reference sequence). V dropped 2 bases and J dropped 8 bases, with 19 bases sitting between them. This CDR3 region has 16 residues. Measured with immunoSEQ multiplex PCR; TCRdb has only the in-frame clones, and not every one. The sample has roughly 200,000 clones; about 77% are singletons. The sequencing sample was made of peripheral blood. This chain uses TRBV5-4 with TRBJ1-4; no reliable D call. This TCR was recovered from a woman of 80 years or more with active or convalescent COVID-19. CDR3 in amino acids: CASSFGAAREGEKLFF. The CDR3 DNA reads as TGTGCCAGCAGCTTTGGTGCCGCGAGGGAGGGCGAAAAACTGTTTTTT.